This T cell receptor beta chain was retrieved from a study of shared clonotypes between healthy human individuals. Whole-study results and caveats: Despite large depth, rarefaction showed incomplete sorted-subset sequencing.

From germline, CDR1 is SGHVS and CDR2 FQNEAQ. The CDR3 spans 14 residues. Trimming took 5 bases from V and 0 from J; bases not matched to a gene: 1. Notes on this clone: Its antigen is undetermined.

Repertoires were generated with immunoSEQ multiplex PCR, while TCRdb's copy carries only in-frame clones and drops some. Here the sample spans a few million clones, approximately 95% being singletons. The sequence was obtained from a man between 18 and 35 years old in good health. Some clones in this sample may be carry-over from other donors' samples. This sequence joins TRBV7-8 and TRBJ2-7; 10 bases match TRBD2. Sample: naive CD4+ T cells from PBMCs. Noted subset: CD45RA+ positively selected. CDR3 in amino acids: CASSPSGSSYEQYF. The CDR3 coding sequence is TGTGCCAGCAGCCCTAGCGGGAGCTCCTACGAGCAGTACTTC.